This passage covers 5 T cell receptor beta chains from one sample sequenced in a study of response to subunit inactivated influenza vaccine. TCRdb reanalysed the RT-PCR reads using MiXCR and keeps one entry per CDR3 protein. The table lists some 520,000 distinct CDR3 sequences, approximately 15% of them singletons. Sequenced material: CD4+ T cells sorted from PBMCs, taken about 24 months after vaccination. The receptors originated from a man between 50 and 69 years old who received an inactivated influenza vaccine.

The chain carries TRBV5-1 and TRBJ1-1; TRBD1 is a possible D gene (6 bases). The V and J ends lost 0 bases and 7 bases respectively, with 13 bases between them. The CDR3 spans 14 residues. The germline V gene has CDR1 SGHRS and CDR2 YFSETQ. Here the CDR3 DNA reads TGCGCCAGCAGCTTGGGGACAGCCTCTTATGAAGCTTTCTTT. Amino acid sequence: CASSLGTASYEAFF.

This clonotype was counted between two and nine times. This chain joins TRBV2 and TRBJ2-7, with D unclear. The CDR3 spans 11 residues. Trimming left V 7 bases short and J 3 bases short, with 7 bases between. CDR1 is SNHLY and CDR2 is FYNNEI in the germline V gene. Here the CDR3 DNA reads TGTGCCAGCAATTCTTACTACGAGCAGTACTTC. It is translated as CASNSYYEQYF.

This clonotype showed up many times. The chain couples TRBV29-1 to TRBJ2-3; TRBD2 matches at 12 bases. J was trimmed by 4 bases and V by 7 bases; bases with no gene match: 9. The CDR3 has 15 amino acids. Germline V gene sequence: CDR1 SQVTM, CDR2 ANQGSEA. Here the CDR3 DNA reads TGCAGCGGCCTCCTAGCGGGAGGGCCGTCAGATACGCAGTATTTT. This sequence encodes CSGLLAGGPSDTQYF.

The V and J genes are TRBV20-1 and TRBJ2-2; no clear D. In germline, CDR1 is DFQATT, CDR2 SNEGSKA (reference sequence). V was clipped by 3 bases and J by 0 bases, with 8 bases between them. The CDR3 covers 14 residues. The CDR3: CSARSTPNTGELFF. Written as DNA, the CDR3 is TGCAGTGCTAGGTCTACCCCGAACACCGGGGAGCTGTTTTTT.

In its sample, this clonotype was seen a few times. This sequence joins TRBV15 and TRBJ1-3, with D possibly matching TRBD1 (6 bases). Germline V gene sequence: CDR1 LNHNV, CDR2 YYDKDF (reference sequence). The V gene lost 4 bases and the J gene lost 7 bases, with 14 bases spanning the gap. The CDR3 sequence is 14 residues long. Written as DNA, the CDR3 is TGTGCCACCAGCAACCCGCCCCAGGGGAACACCATATATTTT. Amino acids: CATSNPPQGNTIYF.